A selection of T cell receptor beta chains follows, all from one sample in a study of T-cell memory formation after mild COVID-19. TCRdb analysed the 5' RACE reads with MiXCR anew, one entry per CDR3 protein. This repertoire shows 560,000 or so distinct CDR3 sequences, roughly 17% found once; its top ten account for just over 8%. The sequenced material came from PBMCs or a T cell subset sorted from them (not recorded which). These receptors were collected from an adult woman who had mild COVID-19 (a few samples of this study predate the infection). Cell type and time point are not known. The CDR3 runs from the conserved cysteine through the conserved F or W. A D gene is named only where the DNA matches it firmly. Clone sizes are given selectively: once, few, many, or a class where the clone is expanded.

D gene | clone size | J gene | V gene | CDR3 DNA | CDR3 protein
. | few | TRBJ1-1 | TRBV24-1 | TGTGCCACCAGTGAACCTCTAAACACTGAAGCTTTCTTT | CATSEPLNTEAFF
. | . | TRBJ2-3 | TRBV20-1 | TGCAGTGCTCCAGACACCATGGGGGCAGATACGCAGTATTTT | CSAPDTMGADTQYF
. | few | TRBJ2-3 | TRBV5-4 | TGTGCCAGCAGCTCAGGTCCCACAGATACGCAGTATTTT | CASSSGPTDTQYF
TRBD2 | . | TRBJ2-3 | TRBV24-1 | TGTGCCACCAGTGATTTAAGGCTAGCGGGCTCCACAGATACGCAGTATTTT | CATSDLRLAGSTDTQYF
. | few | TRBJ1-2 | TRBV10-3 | TGTGCCATCAGTGAGATTGAGGGACGCTATGGCTACACCTTC | CAISEIEGRYGYTF
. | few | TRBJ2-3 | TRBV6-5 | TGTGCCAGCAAGCCGGGACATAGCACAGATACGCAGTATTTT | CASKPGHSTDTQYF
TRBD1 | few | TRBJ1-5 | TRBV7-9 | TGTGCCAGCAGCTCGCAGACAGGGAAGATGGGCAATCAGCCCCAGCATTTT | CASSSQTGKMGNQPQHF
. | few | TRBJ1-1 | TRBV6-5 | TGTGCCAGCAGTTACGGTCCTCACAGGAACACTGAAGCTTTCTTT | CASSYGPHRNTEAFF
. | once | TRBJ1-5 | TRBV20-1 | TGCAGTCCAACTGGATTGGATCAGCCCCAGCATTTT | CSPTGLDQPQHF
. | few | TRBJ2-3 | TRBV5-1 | TGCGCCAGCAGCTCCTACGGGGACACAGATACGCAGTATTTT | CASSSYGDTDTQYF
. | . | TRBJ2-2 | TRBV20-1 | TGCAGTGCTATCCCCCTCACCGGGGAGCTGTTTTTT | CSAIPLTGELFF
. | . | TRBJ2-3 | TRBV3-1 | TGTGCCAGCAGCCAAGGCCCCTCCGGAGATACGCAGTATTTT | CASSQGPSGDTQYF
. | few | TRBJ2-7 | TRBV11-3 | TGTGCCAGCAGCCTACTCCATTACGAGCAGTACTTC | CASSLLHYEQYF
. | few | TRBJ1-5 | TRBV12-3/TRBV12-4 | TGTGCCAGCAGAGCAGGGATGGCGGGCCAGCATTTT | CASRAGMAGQHF
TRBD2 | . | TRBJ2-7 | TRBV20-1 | TGCAGTGCAAGACTAGCGCCTGAGCAGTACTTC | CSARLAPEQYF
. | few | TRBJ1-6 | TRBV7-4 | TGTGCCAGCACCAAGAAAAATAATGGGAAAAGGGAGATTGGTTCACCCCTCCACTTT | CASTKKNNGKREIGSPLHF
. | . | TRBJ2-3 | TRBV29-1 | TGCAGCGTTGAGCGGCAGCGAACAGATACGCAGTATTTT | CSVERQRTDTQYF
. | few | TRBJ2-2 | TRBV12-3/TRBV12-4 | TGTGCCAGCAGTCCATCGCGGATTGGTAGTTCCGGGGAGCTGTTTTTT | CASSPSRIGSSGELFF
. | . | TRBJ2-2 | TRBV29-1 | TGCAGCGTTGTGGGGGGGGCTCCCGGGGAGCTGTTTTTT | CSVVGGAPGELFF
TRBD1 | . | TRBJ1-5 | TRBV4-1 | TGCGCCAGCAGCCAAGTCAGGGGGGACCAGCCCCAGCATTTT | CASSQVRGDQPQHF
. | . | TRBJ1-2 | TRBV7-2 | TGTGCCAGCAGCTTTGGGGTTTTCGGCTACACCTTC | CASSFGVFGYTF
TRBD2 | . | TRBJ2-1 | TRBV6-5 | TGTGCCAGCAGTTACTCGAGAAAACTAGCGGGAAATGAGCAGTTCTTC | CASSYSRKLAGNEQFF
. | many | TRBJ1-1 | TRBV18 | TGTGCCAGCTCATTTTCTCAGAACACTGAAGCTTTCTTT | CASSFSQNTEAFF
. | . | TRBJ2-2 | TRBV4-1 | TGCGCCAGCAGCCAGTCGAACAGTGATTCTGGGGAGCTGTTTTTT | CASSQSNSDSGELFF
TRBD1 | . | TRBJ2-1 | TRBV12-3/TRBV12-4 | TGTGCCAGCAGTTTAGGCGCACAGGGGGTACACAATGAGCAGTTCTTC | CASSLGAQGVHNEQFF
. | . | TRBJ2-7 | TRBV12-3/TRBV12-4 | TGTGCCAGCAGTTTTGTGGGTTACAGGGTCCCTTCCTACGAGCAGTACTTC | CASSFVGYRVPSYEQYF
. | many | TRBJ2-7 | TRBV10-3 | TGTGCCATCAGTGAGCTGGGGACGGGGGACGAGCAGTACTTC | CAISELGTGDEQYF
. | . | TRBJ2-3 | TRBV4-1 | TGCGCCAGCAGTTCGACCGAAAACCAGGGAGATACGCAGTATTTT | CASSSTENQGDTQYF
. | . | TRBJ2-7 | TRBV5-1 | TGCGCCACCAAGTCGGGGTCCCACTCCTACGAGCAGTACTTC | CATKSGSHSYEQYF
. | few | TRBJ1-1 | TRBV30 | TGTGCCTGGACCCCGGGGAACACTGAAGCTTTCTTT | CAWTPGNTEAFF
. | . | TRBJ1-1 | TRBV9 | TGTGCCAGCAGCGCCGGGACCATGACTGAAGCTTTCTTT | CASSAGTMTEAFF
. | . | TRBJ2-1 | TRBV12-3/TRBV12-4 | TGTGCCAGCAGTTTACAACGGTACAATGAGCAGTTCTTC | CASSLQRYNEQFF
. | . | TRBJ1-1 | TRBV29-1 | TGCAGCGTCCCTATCTTCGACACTGAAGCTTTCTTT | CSVPIFDTEAFF
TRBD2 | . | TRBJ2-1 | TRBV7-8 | TGTGCCAGCAGCTATACGGTTGGACTAGCGGGATACAATGAGCAGTTCTTC | CASSYTVGLAGYNEQFF
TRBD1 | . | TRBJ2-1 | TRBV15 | TGTGCCACCAGCCCGACAGGGGGCTTTAATAATGAGCAGTTCTTC | CATSPTGGFNNEQFF
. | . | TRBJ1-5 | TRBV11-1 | TGTGCCAGCAGCTTAGATGGGGTCAATCAGCCCCAGCATTTT | CASSLDGVNQPQHF
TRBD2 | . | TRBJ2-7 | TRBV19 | TGTGCCAGTAGTTTGGCTAGCGGGAGTGTGTCCTACGAGCAGTACTTC | CASSLASGSVSYEQYF
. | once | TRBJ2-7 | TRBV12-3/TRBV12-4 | TGTGCCAGCAGTTTATCGGTCAGAGATCGCGAGCAGTACTTC | CASSLSVRDREQYF
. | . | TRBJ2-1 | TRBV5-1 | TGCGCCAGCAGCTTGGCCGAGACTGGTACAAGTGAGCAGTTCTTC | CASSLAETGTSEQFF
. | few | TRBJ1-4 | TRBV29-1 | TGCAGCGTCCGCCGGGTGACTAATGAAAAACTGTTTTTT | CSVRRVTNEKLFF
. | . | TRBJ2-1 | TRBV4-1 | TGCGCCAGCAGCCCAGGATTCCGGGACAAACCCTACAATGAGCAGTTCTTC | CASSPGFRDKPYNEQFF
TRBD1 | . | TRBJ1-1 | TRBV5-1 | TGCGCCAGCAGCTTGCGATCCCGGGACAGGGGGACTGAAGCTTTCTTT | CASSLRSRDRGTEAFF
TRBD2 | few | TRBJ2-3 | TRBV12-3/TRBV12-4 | TGTGCCAGCAGCCACGCTAGCGGGGGCCGGGATACGCAGTATTTT | CASSHASGGRDTQYF
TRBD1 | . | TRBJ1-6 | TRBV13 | TGTGCCAGCAGCCGAACCCCCGGACAGGGGCTGGCTGGGGCGTATAATTCACCCCTCCACTTT | CASSRTPGQGLAGAYNSPLHF
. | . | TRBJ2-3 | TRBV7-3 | TGTGCCAGCAGCTTAGGGGATCCCACAGATACGCAGTATTTT | CASSLGDPTDTQYF
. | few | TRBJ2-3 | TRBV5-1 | TGCGCCAGCAGCTCCCGTAGGGGGCCGGCGGGGTTAGAGTCGGGGTACCTCACAGATACGCAGTATTTT | CASSSRRGPAGLESGYLTDTQYF
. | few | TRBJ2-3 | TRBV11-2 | TGTGCCAGCAGCTTACCCAGCGTCCGCCAAGGGGATACGCAGTATTTT | CASSLPSVRQGDTQYF
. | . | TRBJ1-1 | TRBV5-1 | TGCGCCAGCAGCTTGGTGGGGGACAATGAAGCTTTCTTT | CASSLVGDNEAFF
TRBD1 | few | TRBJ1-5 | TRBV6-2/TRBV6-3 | TGTGCCAGCAGTACCGACAGGGGCGGAGGTCAGCCCCAGCATTTT | CASSTDRGGGQPQHF
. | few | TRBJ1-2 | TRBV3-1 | TGTGCCAGCAGCCAAGTGCCAAATTCGGGCTACACCTTC | CASSQVPNSGYTF
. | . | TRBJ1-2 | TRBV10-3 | TGTGCCATCAGCCCAGGGGCTAACTATGGCTACACCTTC | CAISPGANYGYTF
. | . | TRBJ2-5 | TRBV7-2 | TGTGCCAGCAGCCGACAGACAGTTCAAGAGACCCAGTACTTC | CASSRQTVQETQYF
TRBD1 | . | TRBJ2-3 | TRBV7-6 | TGTGCCAGCAGCTCCAGTCGGGACAGGGGTTGGGCAGATACGCAGTATTTT | CASSSSRDRGWADTQYF